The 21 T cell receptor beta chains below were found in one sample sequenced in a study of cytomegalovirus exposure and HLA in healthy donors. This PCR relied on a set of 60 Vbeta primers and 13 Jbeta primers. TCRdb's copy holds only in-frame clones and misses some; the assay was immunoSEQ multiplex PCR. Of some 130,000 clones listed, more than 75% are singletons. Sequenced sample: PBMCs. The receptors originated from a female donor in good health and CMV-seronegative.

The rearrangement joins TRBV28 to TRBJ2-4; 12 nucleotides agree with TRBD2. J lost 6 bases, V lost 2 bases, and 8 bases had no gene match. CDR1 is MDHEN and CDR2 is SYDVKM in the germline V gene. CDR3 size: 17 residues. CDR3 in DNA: TGTGCCAGCAGTTTAGTTCGACTAGCGGGAGAGAGAAACATTCAGTACTTC. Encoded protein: CASSLVRLAGERNIQYF.

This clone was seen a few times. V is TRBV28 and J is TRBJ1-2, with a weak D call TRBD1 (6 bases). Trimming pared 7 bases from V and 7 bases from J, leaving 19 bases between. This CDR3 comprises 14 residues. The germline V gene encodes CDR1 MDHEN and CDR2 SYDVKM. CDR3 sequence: CASKGGQVGGGYTF. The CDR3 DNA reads TGTGCCAGCAAGGGGGGGCAGGTTGGCGGTGGCTACACCTTC.

The CDR3 region has the DNA TGTGCCAGTAGTTCGGGACTAGCGGGATTCTCCCAATACAATGAGCAGTTCTTC. Its protein is CASSSGLAGFSQYNEQFF. This sequence joins TRBV19 and TRBJ2-1, with 13 positions matching TRBD2. The V gene end was trimmed by 5 bases and the J gene end by 4 bases; junction bases not matched to a gene: 11. The CDR3 runs 18 residues. Per germline, CDR1 LNHDA and CDR2 SQIVND (reference sequence).

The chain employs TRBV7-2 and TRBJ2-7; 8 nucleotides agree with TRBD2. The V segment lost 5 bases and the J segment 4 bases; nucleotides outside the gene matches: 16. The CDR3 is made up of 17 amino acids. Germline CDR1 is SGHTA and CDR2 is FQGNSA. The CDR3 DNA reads TGTGCCAGCAGCCGCCGCTCAGGGGCGGGAGGTCCTTACGAGCAGTACTTC. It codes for CASSRRSGAGGPYEQYF.

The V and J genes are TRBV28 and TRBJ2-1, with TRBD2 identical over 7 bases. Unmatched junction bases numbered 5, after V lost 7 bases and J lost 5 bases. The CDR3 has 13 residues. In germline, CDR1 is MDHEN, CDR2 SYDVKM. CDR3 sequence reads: CASTTSPHNEQFF. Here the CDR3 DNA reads TGTGCCAGCACGACTAGCCCACACAATGAGCAGTTCTTC.

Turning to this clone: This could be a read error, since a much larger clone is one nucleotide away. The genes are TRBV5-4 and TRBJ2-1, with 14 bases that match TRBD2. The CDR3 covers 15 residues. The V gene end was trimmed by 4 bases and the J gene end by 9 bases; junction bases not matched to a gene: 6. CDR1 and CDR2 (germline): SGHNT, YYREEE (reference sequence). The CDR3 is CASSPRTSGRSEQFF. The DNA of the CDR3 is TGTGCCAGCAGCCCCAGGACTAGCGGGAGGAGTGAGCAGTTCTTC.

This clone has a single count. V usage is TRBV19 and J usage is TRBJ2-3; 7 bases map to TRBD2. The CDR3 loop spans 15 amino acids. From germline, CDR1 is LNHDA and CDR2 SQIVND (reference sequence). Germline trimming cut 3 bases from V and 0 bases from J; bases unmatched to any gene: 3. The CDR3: CASSISGASTDTQYF. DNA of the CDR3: TGTGCCAGTAGTATCAGCGGGGCTAGCACAGATACGCAGTATTTT.

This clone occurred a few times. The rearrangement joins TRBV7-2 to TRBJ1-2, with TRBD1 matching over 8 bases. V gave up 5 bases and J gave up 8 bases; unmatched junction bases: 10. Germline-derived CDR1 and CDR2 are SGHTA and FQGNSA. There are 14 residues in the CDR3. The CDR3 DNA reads TGTGCCAGCAGCGCCCCGGACAGGGCGGGAGGCTACACCTTC. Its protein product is CASSAPDRAGGYTF.

CDR3 nucleotides: TGCGCCAGCAGCTTGGTGGCGGGAAGTTACTACAATGAGCAGTTCTTC. It encodes CASSLVAGSYYNEQFF. The rearrangement links TRBV5-1 to TRBJ2-1, with D tentatively TRBD2 (6 bases). The germline gives CDR1 SGHRS, CDR2 YFSETQ. V was pared by 0 bases and J by 3 bases, with 13 bases between. The CDR3 has 16 amino acids.

The CDR3 DNA reads as TGCGCCAGCAGCCAACTGCCGGGGTCTGGGGCCAACGTCCTGACTTTC. It encodes CASSQLPGSGANVLTF. V and J are TRBV4-1 and TRBJ2-6, with D perhaps matching TRBD2 (5 bases). Germline CDR1 and CDR2: MGHRA and YSYEKL. V lost 2 bases to trimming and J lost 1 base, with 9 bases between them. The CDR3 length is 16 residues.

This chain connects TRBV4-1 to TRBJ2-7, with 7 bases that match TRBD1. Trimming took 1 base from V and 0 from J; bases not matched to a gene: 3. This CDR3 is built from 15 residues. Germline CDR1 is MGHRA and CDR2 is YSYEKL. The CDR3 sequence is CASSQAGTASYEQYF. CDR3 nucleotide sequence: TGCGCCAGCAGCCAAGCAGGGACAGCCTCCTACGAGCAGTACTTC.

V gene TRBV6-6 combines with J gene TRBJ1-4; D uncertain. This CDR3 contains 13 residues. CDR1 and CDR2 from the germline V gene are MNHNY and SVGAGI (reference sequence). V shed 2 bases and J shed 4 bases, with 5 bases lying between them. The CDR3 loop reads CASSYRSNEKLFF. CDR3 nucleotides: TGTGCCAGCAGTTACCGCAGTAATGAAAAACTGTTTTTT.

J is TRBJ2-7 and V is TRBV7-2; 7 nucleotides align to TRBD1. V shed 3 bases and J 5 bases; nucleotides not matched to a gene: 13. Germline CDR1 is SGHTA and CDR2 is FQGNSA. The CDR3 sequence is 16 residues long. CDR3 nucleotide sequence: TGTGCCAGCAGCTTTGGGTATCGACAGGGTTCCCACGAGCAGTACTTC. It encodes CASSFGYRQGSHEQYF.

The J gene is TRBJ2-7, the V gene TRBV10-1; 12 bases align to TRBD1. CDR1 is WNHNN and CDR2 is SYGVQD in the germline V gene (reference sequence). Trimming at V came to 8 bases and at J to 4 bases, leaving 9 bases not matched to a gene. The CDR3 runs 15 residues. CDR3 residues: CASRTGTGGTYEQYF. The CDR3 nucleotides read TGCGCCAGCCGCACCGGGACAGGGGGCACTTACGAGCAGTACTTC.

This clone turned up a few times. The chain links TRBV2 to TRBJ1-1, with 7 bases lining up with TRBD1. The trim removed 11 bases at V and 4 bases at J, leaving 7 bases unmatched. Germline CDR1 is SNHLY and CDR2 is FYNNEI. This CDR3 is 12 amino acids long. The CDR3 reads CAGRQGSTEAFF. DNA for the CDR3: TGTGCCGGACGACAGGGATCCACTGAAGCTTTCTTT.

CDR3 DNA sequence: TGTGCCAGCAGCTTAGGCAGGGGTGGCAATCAGCCCCAGCATTTT. Translation: CASSLGRGGNQPQHF. The chain couples TRBV7-2 to TRBJ1-5; TRBD1 is a possible D gene (6 bases). The CDR3 runs 15 residues. Looked up from germline, CDR1 is SGHTA and CDR2 is FQGNSA. The germline V and J ends were trimmed by 1 base and 2 bases, with 9 bases remaining between them.

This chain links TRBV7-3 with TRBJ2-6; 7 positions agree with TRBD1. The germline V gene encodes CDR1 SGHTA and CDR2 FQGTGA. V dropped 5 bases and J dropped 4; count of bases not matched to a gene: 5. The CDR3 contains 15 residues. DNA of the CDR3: TGTGCCAGCAGCCTACAGGGGACCGGGGCCAACGTCCTGACTTTC. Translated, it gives CASSLQGTGANVLTF.

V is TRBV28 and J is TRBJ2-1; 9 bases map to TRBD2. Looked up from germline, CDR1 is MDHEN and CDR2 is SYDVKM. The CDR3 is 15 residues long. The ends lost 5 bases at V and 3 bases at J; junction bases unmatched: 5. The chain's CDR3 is CASSTAGGFYNEQFF. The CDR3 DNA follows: TGTGCCAGCAGTACAGCGGGAGGTTTCTACAATGAGCAGTTCTTC. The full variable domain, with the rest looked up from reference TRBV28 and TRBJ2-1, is DVKVTQSSRYLVKRTGEKVFLECVQDMDHENMFWYRQDPGLGLRLIYFSYDVKMKEKGDIPEGYSVSREKKERFSLILESASTNQTSMYLCASSTAGGFYNEQFFGPGTRLTVL.

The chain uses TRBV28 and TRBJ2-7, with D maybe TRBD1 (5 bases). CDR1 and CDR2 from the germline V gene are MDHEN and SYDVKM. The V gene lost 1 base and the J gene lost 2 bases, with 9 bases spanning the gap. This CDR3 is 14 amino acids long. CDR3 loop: CASSLYGQTYEQYF. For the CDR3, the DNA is TGTGCCAGCAGTTTATACGGACAAACCTACGAGCAGTACTTC. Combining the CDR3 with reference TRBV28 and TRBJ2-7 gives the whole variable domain DVKVTQSSRYLVKRTGEKVFLECVQDMDHENMFWYRQDPGLGLRLIYFSYDVKMKEKGDIPEGYSVSREKKERFSLILESASTNQTSMYLCASSLYGQTYEQYFGPGTRLTVT.

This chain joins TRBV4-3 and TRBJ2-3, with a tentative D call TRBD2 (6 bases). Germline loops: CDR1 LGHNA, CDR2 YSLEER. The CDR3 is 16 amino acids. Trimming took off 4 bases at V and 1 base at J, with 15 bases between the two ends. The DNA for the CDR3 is TGCGCCAGCAGCCTCCGTGGCCAGCGGGGCACAGATACGCAGTATTTT. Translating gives CASSLRGQRGTDTQYF.

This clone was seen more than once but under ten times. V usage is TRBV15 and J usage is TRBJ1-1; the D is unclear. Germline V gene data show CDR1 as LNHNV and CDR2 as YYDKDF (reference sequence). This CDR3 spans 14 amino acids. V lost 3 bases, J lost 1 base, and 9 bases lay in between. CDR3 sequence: CATSSGSQNTEAFF. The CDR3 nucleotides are TGTGCCACCAGCAGTGGTTCACAGAACACTGAAGCTTTCTTT.